This TCR beta chain was retrieved from a study of T cell repertoires in aging, cancer and after chemotherapy. Findings of the study overall: Age-matched healthy donors had significantly more diverse, less clonal blood TCR repertoires than untreated cancer patients.

In regard to this clonotype: Its antigen is unidentified.

Rearranged V-D-J TRB sequences were amplified with a mixed TRB-A/B primer pool. Each CDR3 protein gets one entry after TCRdb re-called the multiplex PCR reads with MiXCR. The sample has about 6,400 distinct CDR3 sequences, just under 30% seen once; the top ten hold about 7%. V shed 4 bases and J shed 5 bases, with 14 bases lying between them. Germline V gives CDR1 ENHRY, CDR2 SYGVKD. The CDR3 is 14 amino acids. Amplification of TCR beta used genomic DNA extracted from peripheral blood. V and J are TRBV10-3 and TRBJ1-2, with a possible D match to TRBD1 (6 bases). Source material: blood. The TCR originated in a human donor in good health. DNA for the CDR3: TGTGCCATCAGTGTGAAGGGGGGGTTGTATGGCTACACCTTC. It encodes CAISVKGGLYGYTF.